The 15 T cell receptor beta chains presented below share a single source sample, sequenced in a study of molecular identifiers for immune sequencing clone quantification. TCRdb called the PCR reads again in MiXCR, with one record for every CDR3 protein. The table has 100,000 or so distinct CDR3 sequences, roughly a third seen once. Material for sequencing was naive CD8+ T cells from blood, with Jurkat cell RNA spiked in. Subset meaning: FACS-sorted CD8+CD4-CCR7+CD45RA+ naive T cells. The receptors come from a human donor in good health. Some libraries in this study had Jurkat cell RNA spiked in.

This clonotype was seen at least ten times. The J gene is TRBJ1-1, the V gene TRBV6-5; D remains ambiguous. The V end lost 7 bases, the J end lost 3 bases, and 18 bases lay between the germline ends. The CDR3 length is 15 residues. Germline V gene sequence: CDR1 MNHEY, CDR2 SVGAGI. The CDR3 sequence: CASIPRGFRDTEAFF. The CDR3 DNA follows: TGTGCCAGCATCCCTAGAGGGTTTCGGGACACTGAAGCTTTCTTT.

This clonotype appeared many times. The chain links TRBV6-5 to TRBJ1-5; perhaps TRBD1 as D (5 bases). The CDR3 totals 13 residues. Per the germline V gene, CDR1 is MNHEY and CDR2 is SVGAGI. V was shortened by 2 bases and J by 5 bases, with 7 bases between the two germline ends. CDR3 nucleotides: TGTGCCAGCAGTTACGCCAGGGATCAGCCCCAGCATTTT. Its protein product is CASSYARDQPQHF.

As regards this clonotype: A clone one base away is much larger, so this may be a read error. The V and J genes are TRBV28 and TRBJ1-4; D is possibly TRBD1 (5 bases). The CDR3 loop spans 12 amino acids. With 5 bases removed from V and 8 bases from J, the gap between germline ends came to 9 bases. Germline values: CDR1 MDHEN, CDR2 SYDVKM. CDR3 in amino acids: CASSPGKEKLFF. CDR3 bases: TGTGCCAGCAGTCCAGGGAAGGAAAAACTGTTTTTT.

Notes on this clonotype: A much larger clone lies a single base off, so this may be a read error. The chain joins TRBV5-1 to TRBJ2-7, with TRBD2 as a possible D gene (5 bases). Trimming removed 0 bases from V and 6 bases from J, with 13 bases in between. CDR3 length: 14 amino acids. Germline V gene lookup returns CDR1 SGHRS and CDR2 YFSETQ. In DNA, the CDR3 is TGCGCCAGCAGCTTGGTGCGCGGGTCGGCCGAGCAGTACTTC. This codes for CASSLVRGSAEQYF. Complete variable domain (other parts from reference TRBV5-1 and TRBJ2-7): KAGVTQTPRYLIKTRGQQVTLSCSPISGHRSVSWYQQTPGQGLQFLFEYFSETQRNKGNFPGRFSGRQFSNSRSEMNVSTLELGDSALYLCASSLVRGSAEQYFGPGTRLTVT.

As concerns this clonotype: A read error may be the cause here, since a much bigger clone is one base away. It is likely a read error, because the conserved phenylalanine at the end of the CDR3 is missing. The J gene is TRBJ2-3, the V gene TRBV28; D tentatively fits TRBD1 or TRBD2 (5 bases each). The CDR3 is 16 amino acids. The V end was cut by 6 bases, the J end by 2 bases, with 18 bases between. Germline CDR1 MDHEN, CDR2 SYDVKM. DNA for the CDR3: TGTGCCAGCAGATCCGGGGACCCTTCTTCCACAGATACGCAGTATTCT. Translated: CASRSGDPSSTDTQYS.

The J gene is TRBJ2-7, the V gene TRBV10-1; 9 bases are shared with TRBD2. This CDR3 region has 16 residues. Germline trimming cut 0 bases from V and 4 bases from J; bases unmatched to any gene: 7. Per germline, CDR1 WNHNN and CDR2 SYGVQD (reference sequence). CDR3 sequence: CASSESVLAGRYEQYF. CDR3 DNA: TGCGCCAGCAGTGAGTCCGTCCTAGCGGGGCGATACGAGCAGTACTTC.

On this clonotype: Given a much more abundant clone one base away, this may be a read error. The V call is TRBV7-9, the J call TRBJ2-7; tentatively, D is TRBD2 (7 bases). CDR1 and CDR2 from the germline V gene are SEHNR and FQNEAQ (reference sequence). The CDR3 is made up of 15 amino acids. Trimming removed 0 bases from V and 6 bases from J, with 15 bases in between. Written as DNA, the CDR3 is TGTGCCAGCAGCTTAGCCGGGGGGCACAGCTCCGAGCAGTACTTC. Protein sequence: CASSLAGGHSSEQYF. Variable domain in full (rest from reference TRBV7-9 and TRBJ2-7): DTGVSQNPRHKITKRGQNVTFRCDPISEHNRLYWYRQTLGQGPEFLTYFQNEAQLEKSRLLSDRFSAERPKGSFSTLEIQRTEQGDSAMYLCASSLAGGHSSEQYFGPGTRLTVT.

Comments on this clonotype: A much larger clone lies a single base off, so this may be a read error. The genes are TRBV20-1 and TRBJ2-7, with D possibly being TRBD2 (6 bases). With 6 bases removed from V and 6 bases from J, the gap between germline ends came to 24 bases. The CDR3 has 15 residues. Germline assignment: CDR1 DFQATT and CDR2 SNEGSKA (reference sequence). The CDR3 DNA follows: TGCAGTGCACCTCCGCGGGGTTATACGGGGCTCGAGCAGTACTTC. This gives the protein CSAPPRGYTGLEQYF.

This chain connects TRBV21-1 to TRBJ2-7. TRBV21-1 is a known pseudogene. The CDR3 length is 13 residues. The CDR3, as DNA: TGTGCCAGCAGCCGACGGACCTCCTACGAGCAGTACTTC. Protein product: CASSRRTSYEQYF.

The chain joins TRBV28 to TRBJ2-3; TRBD1 matches 9 bases. V trimming: 3 bases; J trimming: 1 base; junction bases outside the gene matches: 14. In germline, CDR1 is MDHEN, CDR2 SYDVKM. The CDR3 contains 19 residues. The CDR3 DNA follows: TGTGCCAGCAGTTTCCTACCGGGACAGGGATTACCGGGCACAGATACGCAGTATTTT. As protein: CASSFLPGQGLPGTDTQYF.

The rearrangement uses TRBV27 and TRBJ2-2; 9 bases match TRBD1. The V segment lost 6 bases and the J segment 5 bases; nucleotides outside the gene matches: 7. There are 15 residues in the CDR3. Germline-derived CDR1 and CDR2 are MNHEY and SMNVEV (reference sequence). The chain's CDR3 is CASRPGQGETGELFF. Here the CDR3 DNA reads TGTGCCAGCAGACCGGGACAGGGTGAGACCGGGGAGCTGTTTTTT.

The V gene is TRBV7-9, the J gene TRBJ2-5; D is possibly TRBD1 (8 bases). Trimming took 0 bases from V and 7 from J, leaving 15 bases between them. The V gene's germline CDR1 is SEHNR and CDR2 FQNEAQ (reference sequence). The CDR3 has 15 residues. The CDR3: CASSLATGGVATQYF. CDR3 bases: TGTGCCAGCAGCTTAGCAACAGGGGGGGTTGCGACCCAGTACTTC.

Details on this clonotype: Possible read error: a much larger clone is one base away. The chain combines TRBV20-1 with TRBJ1-3; D unclear. V dropped 5 bases and J dropped 0 bases, with 14 bases sitting between them. The CDR3 loop spans 15 amino acids. From germline, CDR1 is DFQATT and CDR2 SNEGSKA (reference sequence). CDR3 coding DNA: TGCAGTGCTGGAGGTCCAGCCGACTCTGGAAACACCATATATTTT. It codes for CSAGGPADSGNTIYF.

The rearrangement joins TRBV20-1 to TRBJ2-7; 8 nucleotides agree with TRBD2. The CDR3 spans 13 residues. The V gene end was trimmed by 8 bases and the J gene end by 4 bases; junction bases not matched to a gene: 10. CDR1 and CDR2 (germline): DFQATT, SNEGSKA (reference sequence). The chain's CDR3 is CSLPGLGEYEQYF. CDR3 in DNA: TGCAGTCTTCCGGGACTAGGGGAATACGAGCAGTACTTC.

The chain couples TRBV7-2 to TRBJ2-1; D is unclear. V lost 5 bases and J lost 9, with 17 bases in between. The germline gives CDR1 SGHTA, CDR2 FQGNSA. There are 14 residues in the CDR3. CDR3 nucleotide sequence: TGTGCCAGCAGCCCTGTCGGCTCCTGCATTGAGCAGTTCTTC. Its translation is CASSPVGSCIEQFF.